The 21 T cell receptor beta chains reported below all come from one sample, sequenced in a study of blood T cell repertoires in COVID-19. The table came from immunoSEQ multiplex PCR; TCRdb's copy has only in-frame clones and leaves some out. Counted here are some 26,000 clones, under 85% occurring once; the ten biggest clones make up 60% to 80%. The sequencing sample was made of peripheral blood. The receptors derive from a man between 65 and 80 years old with acute or convalescent COVID-19.

This sequence joins TRBV5-1 and TRBJ1-4; D unresolved. Germline V gene data show CDR1 as SGHRS and CDR2 as YFSETQ. This CDR3 comprises 13 residues. V was clipped by 6 bases and J by 5 bases, with 11 bases between them. In DNA, the CDR3 is TGCGCCAGCAAACGGGGAGAAAATGAAAAACTGTTTTTT. Its translation: CASKRGENEKLFF. The full variable domain, with the rest looked up from reference TRBV5-1 and TRBJ1-4, is KAGVTQTPRYLIKTRGQQVTLSCSPISGHRSVSWYQQTPGQGLQFLFEYFSETQRNKGNFPGRFSGRQFSNSRSEMNVSTLELGDSALYLCASKRGENEKLFFGSGTQLSVL.

The rearrangement uses TRBV5-1 and TRBJ2-3, with 9 bases fitting TRBD1. The CDR3 is 14 residues long. The junction had 4 bases not matched to a gene; V was cut back by 4 bases and J by 4 bases. Germline V gene lookup returns CDR1 SGHRS and CDR2 YFSETQ. CDR3 amino acids: CASSPGQGSDTQYF. The CDR3 nucleotides read TGCGCCAGCAGCCCGGGACAGGGATCAGATACGCAGTATTTT.

The chain recombines TRBV30 with TRBJ1-6; 7 bases map to TRBD1. V gave up 7 bases and J gave up 7 bases; unmatched junction bases: 7. CDR3 length: 13 amino acids. Germline V gives CDR1 GTSNPN, CDR2 SVGIG (reference sequence). CDR3 loop: CALQGLLNSPLHF. CDR3 coding DNA: TGTGCCTTACAGGGGTTACTAAATTCACCCCTCCACTTT.

The chain couples TRBV2 to TRBJ1-1, with D perhaps matching TRBD1 (5 bases). Looked up from germline, CDR1 is SNHLY and CDR2 is FYNNEI. The CDR3 covers 14 residues. V was cut by 6 bases and J by 7 bases, with 18 bases left in between. The chain's CDR3 is CASRPQAGVNEAFF. The CDR3 DNA reads as TGTGCCAGCAGGCCCCAGGCGGGGGTTAATGAAGCTTTCTTT.

This clone was found once. The chain combines TRBV7-9 with TRBJ2-3; a possible D gene is TRBD2 (6 bases). This CDR3 is built from 16 residues. V dropped 1 base and J dropped 0 bases, with 11 bases sitting between them. Germline V gene data show CDR1 as SEHNR and CDR2 as FQNEAQ (reference sequence). CDR3 residues: CASSLEGGASTDTQYF. CDR3 DNA sequence: TGTGCCAGCAGCTTAGAGGGCGGGGCAAGCACAGATACGCAGTATTTT.

This rearrangement joins TRBV2 to TRBJ2-5; 7 positions agree with TRBD1. The germline gives CDR1 SNHLY, CDR2 FYNNEI. This CDR3 is 15 amino acids long. J was trimmed by 3 bases and V by 5 bases; bases with no gene match: 9. In nucleotides, the CDR3 is TGTGCCAGCAGTTTTGACAGGGCCGCCAAAGAGACCCAGTACTTC. Translating gives CASSFDRAAKETQYF.

V is TRBV6-5 and J is TRBJ1-3, with D perhaps matching TRBD1 (6 bases). The CDR3 is 13 amino acids. Germline V gives CDR1 MNHEY, CDR2 SVGAGI. The V and J ends lost 6 bases and 4 bases respectively, with 10 bases between them. This chain's CDR3 is CASRQGTGNTIYF. For the CDR3, the DNA is TGTGCCAGCAGACAGGGAACGGGAAACACCATATATTTT.

The V gene is TRBV10-1, the J gene TRBJ1-2; D possibly corresponds to TRBD1 (5 bases). The germline CDR1 and CDR2 sequences are WNHNN and SYGVQD (reference sequence). The CDR3 is made up of 15 amino acids. Trimming shortened V by 2 bases and J by 7 bases, and 17 bases separated the two germline ends. The DNA of the CDR3 is TGCGCCAGCAGTGAGGAGCAGGGCGATTTGGGTGGCTACACCTTC. Amino acids: CASSEEQGDLGGYTF.

The V and J genes are TRBV15 and TRBJ1-5, with D maybe TRBD1 (6 bases). This CDR3 has 16 amino acids. V lost 5 bases to trimming and J lost 0 bases, with 14 bases between them. From germline, CDR1 is LNHNV and CDR2 YYDKDF (reference sequence). This CDR3 is CATSPYGGGSNQPQHF. In DNA form, the CDR3 reads TGTGCCACCAGCCCCTATGGGGGCGGTAGCAATCAGCCCCAGCATTTT. The variable domain in full, completed from reference TRBV15 and TRBJ1-5, reads DAMVIQNPRYQVTQFGKPVTLSCSQTLNHNVMYWYQQKSSQAPKLLFHYYDKDFNNEADTPDNFQSRRPNTSFCFLDIRSPGLGDTAMYLCATSPYGGGSNQPQHFGDGTRLSIL.

V usage is TRBV14 and J usage is TRBJ2-6, with a possible D match to TRBD2 (5 bases). The germline V and J ends were trimmed by 7 bases and 1 base, with 8 bases remaining between them. Germline CDR1 is SGHDN and CDR2 is FVKESK. CDR3 length: 14 residues. The CDR3 protein is CASTEASGANVLTF. The DNA of the CDR3 is TGTGCCAGCACGGAGGCGTCTGGGGCCAACGTCCTGACTTTC.

The V gene is TRBV5-5, the J gene TRBJ1-5; TRBD1 is a possible D gene (6 bases). This CDR3 spans 15 amino acids. Germline loops: CDR1 SGHKS, CDR2 YYEKEE (reference sequence). Trimming removed 4 bases from V and 7 bases from J, with 18 bases in between. CDR3 coding DNA: TGTGCCAGCAGCCTTAATACAGGGCGAGAGCAGCCCCAGCATTTT. It codes for CASSLNTGREQPQHF.

The V call is TRBV11-2, the J call TRBJ1-1, with D unresolved. The CDR3 contains 13 residues. Trimming pared 2 bases from V and 7 bases from J, leaving 11 bases between. Germline V gene lookup returns CDR1 SGHAT and CDR2 FQNNGV. In nucleotides, the CDR3 is TGTGCCAGCAGCTTACGAACGAGGGATGAAGCTTTCTTT. It yields the protein CASSLRTRDEAFF.

This clone was recorded only once. The chain carries TRBV11-3 and TRBJ2-5; 8 bases align to TRBD2. The trim removed 5 bases at V and 4 bases at J, leaving 6 bases unmatched. The CDR3 runs to 14 residues. Per germline, CDR1 SGHNT and CDR2 YENEEA. CDR3: CASSPREGGETQYF. The CDR3 DNA reads TGTGCCAGCAGCCCCCGGGAGGGGGGAGAGACCCAGTACTTC.

This sequence joins TRBV7-3 and TRBJ2-1; TRBD2 matches at 13 bases. There are 18 residues in the CDR3. Germline assignment: CDR1 SGHTA and CDR2 FQGTGA. The ends lost 4 bases at V and 0 bases at J; junction bases unmatched: 6. The CDR3 DNA sequence: TGTGCCAGCAGCTCTGGGACTAGCGGGGCCATCTCCTACAATGAGCAGTTCTTC. Protein product: CASSSGTSGAISYNEQFF.

The J gene is TRBJ1-1, the V gene TRBV15; TRBD1 might be the D (5 bases). Germline V CDR1 and CDR2: LNHNV, YYDKDF (reference sequence). The CDR3 spans 14 residues. V was pared by 3 bases and J by 4 bases, with 12 bases between. This chain's CDR3 is CATSRNLGGTEAFF. The CDR3 DNA sequence: TGTGCCACCAGCAGGAACTTGGGGGGCACTGAAGCTTTCTTT.

This chain joins TRBV10-2 and TRBJ2-2, with D hard to call. Trimming took off 4 bases at V and 7 bases at J, with 7 bases between the two ends. This CDR3 comprises 12 residues. Germline-derived CDR1 and CDR2 are WSHSY and SAAADI. The CDR3 DNA follows: TGCGCCAGCAGTGTTGCCGGCGGGGAGCTGTTTTTT. It is translated as CASSVAGGELFF.

The chain has TRBV25-1 and TRBJ2-3; 11 bases align to TRBD2. Germline V lookup: CDR1 MGHDK, CDR2 SYGVNS. This CDR3 region has 16 residues. The junction had 8 bases not matched to a gene; V was cut back by 4 bases and J by 5 bases. CDR3 in DNA: TGTGCCAGCAGTGGCCCCCGACTAGCGGGATTAGATACGCAGTATTTT. Its translation: CASSGPRLAGLDTQYF. The full variable domain, its missing parts supplied by reference TRBV25-1 and TRBJ2-3, is EADIYQTPRYLVIGTGKKITLECSQTMGHDKMYWYQQDPGMELHLIHYSYGVNSTEKGDLSSESTVSRIRTEHFPLTLESARPSHTSQYLCASSGPRLAGLDTQYFGPGTRLTVL.

The chain combines TRBV3-1 (or the pseudogene TRBV3-2) with TRBJ2-2, with D possibly TRBD1 on 6 matching bases. The germline V gene has CDR1 LGHDT and CDR2 YNNKEL (reference sequence). Between the trimmed V and J ends, which lost 3 bases and 3 bases, there was a span of 11 bases. The CDR3 has 15 residues. This CDR3 reads CASSQGDTYTGELFF. CDR3 DNA sequence: TGTGCCAGCAGCCAGGGGGACACTTACACCGGGGAGCTGTTTTTT.

The CDR3 loop is CASSLDRDNEQFF. The CDR3 DNA follows: TGTGCCAGCAGCTTAGATCGGGACAATGAGCAGTTCTTC. The chain has TRBV7-9 and TRBJ2-1; no clear D gene. V lost 1 base and J lost 5, with 6 bases in between. Per the germline V gene, CDR1 is SEHNR and CDR2 is FQNEAQ (reference sequence). The length of the CDR3 is 13 residues.

The rearrangement joins TRBV30 to TRBJ2-4; unclear D gene. V was trimmed by 2 bases and J by 0 bases, leaving 5 bases between them. Germline V gives CDR1 GTSNPN, CDR2 SVGIG (reference sequence). The CDR3 loop spans 13 amino acids. CDR3 protein: CAWSTVAKNIQYF. In DNA, the CDR3 is TGTGCCTGGAGTACAGTAGCCAAAAACATTCAGTACTTC.

V usage is TRBV7-2 and J usage is TRBJ1-4; D is uncertain. Germline V gene lookup returns CDR1 SGHTA and CDR2 FQGNSA. The length of the CDR3 is 15 residues. Deletions cut 5 bases from V and 7 bases from J, with 17 bases between. CDR3 sequence: CASSPSLTFGEKLFF. In DNA, the CDR3 is TGTGCCAGCAGCCCGAGCCTAACCTTTGGTGAAAAACTGTTTTTT.